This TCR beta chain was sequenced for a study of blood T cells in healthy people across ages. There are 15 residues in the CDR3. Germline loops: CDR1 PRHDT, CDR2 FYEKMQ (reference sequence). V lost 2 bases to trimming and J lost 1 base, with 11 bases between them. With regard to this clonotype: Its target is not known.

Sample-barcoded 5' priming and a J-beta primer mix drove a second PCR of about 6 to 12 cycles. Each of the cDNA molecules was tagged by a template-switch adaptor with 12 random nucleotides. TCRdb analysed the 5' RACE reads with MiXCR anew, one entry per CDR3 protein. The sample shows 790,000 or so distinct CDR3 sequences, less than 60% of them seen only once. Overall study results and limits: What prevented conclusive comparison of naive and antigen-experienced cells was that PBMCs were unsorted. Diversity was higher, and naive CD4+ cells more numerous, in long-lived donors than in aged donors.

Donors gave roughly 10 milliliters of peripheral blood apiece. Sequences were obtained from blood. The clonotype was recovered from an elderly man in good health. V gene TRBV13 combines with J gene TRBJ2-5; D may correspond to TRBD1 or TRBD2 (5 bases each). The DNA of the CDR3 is TGTGCCAGCAGCTTAAGGTCTGGGACCCAAGAGACCCAGTACTTC. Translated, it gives CASSLRSGTQETQYF.